This entry is about one T cell receptor (beta chain). Its antigen is unknown. The CDR3 is made up of 15 amino acids. From germline, CDR1 is SEHNR and CDR2 FQNEAQ (reference sequence). V lost 7 bases, J lost 2 bases, and 17 bases lay in between. The data are from a study of Ad26.COV2.S vaccination and SARS-CoV-2 variants. The repertoire was sequenced with immunoSEQ multiplex PCR; TCRdb's copy has only in-frame clones and lacks some. The sample carries tens of thousands of clones, roughly 83% recorded once. Notes on the study in general: Breadth, reportedly substantial, characterized the spike-specific CD8+ and CD4+ T cell responses after vaccination.

The sample here was peripheral blood, taken after recovery from COVID-19. This clonotype originated in a human donor who had recovered from COVID-19. The chain links TRBV7-9 to TRBJ1-2; D possibly corresponds to TRBD1 (5 bases). The CDR3 protein is CASNLGTFLNYGYTF. Here the CDR3 DNA reads TGTGCCAGCAATTTGGGGACTTTTTTAAACTATGGCTACACCTTC.